A single sample gave rise to the 22 T cell receptor beta chains below, sequenced in a study of identical twins listed by TCRdb under 2016. The library was prepared using 5' RACE. Instrument used: Illumina HiSeq 2000. TCRdb applied fastp at Q25 and MiXCR to the public reads, then kept only in-frame beta chains. Every distinct CDR3 protein forms one entry, paired with its most common genes and DNA. The sample data list hundreds of thousands of distinct CDR3 sequences, and 5.5% to 6.5% of these were observed just once. Roughly 1.6% of the sample comes from the top ten. Sequenced: naive T cells sorted from blood. The intended sense of this specimen's cell subset or site label: cells isolated with a human naive T-cell isolation kit. Receptors were obtained from a man aged 18 to 35 in good health.

This clonotype was observed at least ten times. This chain links TRBV5-1 with TRBJ1-2, with D possibly being TRBD1 (5 bases). The V end was cut by 1 base, the J end by 8 bases, with 15 bases between. Germline CDR1 SGHRS, CDR2 YFSETQ. This CDR3 has 14 residues. The CDR3 nucleotides are TGCGCCAGCAGCTTGAACCCGGGACCAGAGGGCTACACCTTC. Translation gives CASSLNPGPEGYTF.

This clonotype turned up a few times. V gene TRBV9 combines with J gene TRBJ2-3, with 15 bases fitting TRBD2. V shed 0 bases and J 4 bases; nucleotides not matched to a gene: 3. The CDR3 runs to 17 residues. Germline CDR1 and CDR2: SGDLS and YYNGEE. The CDR3 DNA sequence: TGTGCCAGCAGCGTAGGGGGACTAGCGGGAGGCCCAGATACGCAGTATTTT. As protein: CASSVGGLAGGPDTQYF.

This clonotype turned up a few times. The chain uses TRBV12-3 or TRBV12-4 and TRBJ2-7; 9 bases match TRBD2. Unmatched junction bases numbered 7, after V lost 4 bases and J lost 6 bases. This CDR3 has 14 amino acids. CDR3 sequence (DNA): TGTGCCAGCAGTTCGAGCTCGGGACTAGCCGAGCAGTACTTC. Translation gives CASSSSSGLAEQYF.

The chain links TRBV20-1 to TRBJ2-2; 8 bases are a match to TRBD1. The CDR3 loop spans 18 amino acids. V dropped 0 bases and J dropped 3; count of bases not matched to a gene: 12. Germline V lookup: CDR1 DFQATT, CDR2 SNEGSKA (reference sequence). The DNA of the CDR3 is TGCAGTGCTAGAGATCGGGGCGCAGGGGGCGCGGACACCGGGGAGCTGTTTTTT. It encodes CSARDRGAGGADTGELFF.

This clonotype was observed a few times. This chain joins TRBV4-1 and TRBJ2-2; D is undetermined. V shed 0 bases and J shed 4 bases, with 15 bases lying between them. Germline V CDR1 and CDR2: MGHRA, YSYEKL. CDR3 length equals 17 residues. In DNA form, the CDR3 reads TGCGCCAGCAGCCAAGAATCAAGGGTTGTTCCCACCGGGGAGCTGTTTTTT. This gives the protein CASSQESRVVPTGELFF.

This clonotype was counted at least ten times. This chain connects TRBV10-3 to TRBJ2-7, with no clear D. V was pared by 6 bases and J by 3 bases, with 18 bases between. Per the germline V gene, CDR1 is ENHRY and CDR2 is SYGVKD. The CDR3 length is 15 residues. CDR3 sequence reads: CAISINGQVNYEQYF. The CDR3 bases are TGTGCCATCAGCATTAACGGGCAGGTGAACTACGAGCAGTACTTC.

This chain connects TRBV5-1 to TRBJ2-7; D is undetermined. The CDR3 has 13 amino acids. V was trimmed by 2 bases and J by 5 bases, leaving 11 bases between them. Germline V gives CDR1 SGHRS, CDR2 YFSETQ. This CDR3 is CASSFYGLDEQYF. The CDR3 bases are TGCGCCAGCAGCTTTTACGGATTGGACGAGCAGTACTTC.

This chain uses TRBV20-1 with TRBJ1-2; perhaps TRBD1 as D (6 bases). CDR1 is DFQATT, CDR2 SNEGSKA, per germline (reference sequence). This CDR3 comprises 13 residues. Deletions cut 2 bases from V and 4 bases from J, with 11 bases between. For the CDR3, the DNA is TGCAGTGCTAGACAGGGGTTGGGCTATGGCTACACCTTC. Protein: CSARQGLGYGYTF.

The sample holds many counts of this clonotype. CDR3 region: CASSPIAGSYQETQYF. CDR3 nucleotides: TGTGCCAGCAGTCCTATAGCGGGCTCTTACCAAGAGACCCAGTACTTC. The J gene is TRBJ2-5, the V gene TRBV7-2; 7 bases line up with TRBD2. Germline CDR1 reads SGHTA; CDR2 reads FQGNSA. The CDR3 runs 16 residues. V was pared by 6 bases and J by 0 bases, with 10 bases of the junction left unmatched.

This clonotype was counted between two and nine times. V is TRBV24-1 and J is TRBJ1-2; D gene uncertain. This CDR3 spans 17 amino acids. Germline values: CDR1 KGHDR, CDR2 SFDVKD. With 3 bases removed from V and 2 bases from J, the gap between germline ends came to 18 bases. Written as DNA, the CDR3 is TGTGCCACCAGTGATCCTTACAGTCCGGCGGCCAACTATGGCTACACCTTC. As protein: CATSDPYSPAANYGYTF.

The V gene is TRBV5-1, the J gene TRBJ2-5; the D gene is possibly TRBD1 (6 bases). The V end lost 4 bases, the J end lost 5 bases, and 18 bases lay between the germline ends. CDR1 and CDR2 from the germline V gene are SGHRS and YFSETQ. The CDR3 runs to 15 residues. CDR3 region: CASSQTGGEEETQYF. The CDR3 DNA follows: TGCGCCAGCAGCCAGACTGGGGGCGAGGAGGAGACCCAGTACTTC.

This clonotype has more than one count but fewer than ten. The chain couples TRBV19 to TRBJ2-7, with unresolved D. Trimming cost V 3 bases and J 6 bases, with 15 bases left between them. Germline V gene sequence: CDR1 LNHDA, CDR2 SQIVND (reference sequence). The CDR3 totals 14 residues. CDR3 region: CASSIGLVPFEQYF. Written as DNA, the CDR3 is TGTGCCAGTAGTATCGGGCTAGTCCCCTTCGAGCAGTACTTC.

This clonotype has only a few counts. The chain couples TRBV12-3 or TRBV12-4 to TRBJ1-2; 10 bases align to TRBD1. This CDR3 has 15 residues. Trimming removed 3 bases from V and 8 bases from J; junction bases left unmatched: 9. DNA of the CDR3: TGTGCCAGCAGTTTGCCCCTGACAGGGGGCGGAGGCTACACCTTC. Translated: CASSLPLTGGGGYTF.

This clonotype was counted a single time. One junction end does not reproduce the germline sequence, and a read error may be involved. The rearrangement links TRBV29-1 to TRBJ2-1; 7 bases align to TRBD2. Germline CDR1 and CDR2: SQVTM and ANQGSEA. This CDR3 spans 12 amino acids. The CDR3 reads CSGLGLPAERFF. The CDR3 bases are TGCAGCGGTTTGGGACTACCCGCTGAGCGGTTCTTC.

This clonotype has a count of ten or more. Here the CDR3 reads CANSRDRDSEAFF. The DNA for the CDR3 is TGTGCCAACTCGCGGGACAGGGATTCTGAAGCTTTCTTT. The chain combines TRBV10-3 with TRBJ1-1, with 9 nucleotides matching TRBD1. Germline V gene data show CDR1 as ENHRY and CDR2 as SYGVKD. The CDR3 has 13 residues. After removal of 10 bases from V and 6 bases from J, the junction contained 9 bases not matched to a gene.

This clonotype has more than one count but fewer than ten. The chain carries TRBV12-3 or TRBV12-4 and TRBJ2-3, with D maybe TRBD2 (6 bases). V lost 6 bases to trimming and J lost 5 bases, with 12 bases between them. The CDR3 extends over 13 amino acids. CDR3 protein: CASSSKGGDTQYF. CDR3 nucleotide sequence: TGTGCCAGCAGCTCTAAGGGAGGAGATACGCAGTATTTT.

This clonotype showed up many times. The V and J genes are TRBV6-5 and TRBJ2-4; D is undetermined. The CDR3 extends over 11 amino acids. Trimming stripped 1 base from V and 7 bases from J, with 2 bases between. CDR1 MNHEY and CDR2 SVGAGI come from the germline V gene. Here the CDR3 DNA reads TGTGCCAGCAGTTACTTGAACATTCAGTACTTC. Translated: CASSYLNIQYF.

V and J are TRBV10-3 and TRBJ2-2, with D possibly TRBD2 on 6 matching bases. CDR1 and CDR2 from the germline V gene are ENHRY and SYGVKD. The CDR3 is 16 residues long. V was pared by 4 bases and J by 6 bases, with 18 bases between. The CDR3, as DNA: TGTGCCATCAGTGGGTATTCGGCCGGGAGACCCGGGGAGCTGTTTTTT. Translated: CAISGYSAGRPGELFF.

V and J are TRBV10-3 and TRBJ2-7; 10 positions agree with TRBD1. The CDR3 runs to 14 residues. V gave up 5 bases and J gave up 5 bases; unmatched junction bases: 6. The germline CDR1 and CDR2 sequences are ENHRY and SYGVKD. This chain's CDR3 is CAISRQGASDEQYV. For the CDR3, the DNA is TGTGCCATCAGTCGACAGGGGGCGAGCGACGAGCAGTACGTC.

This clonotype came up many times. This rearrangement joins TRBV24-1 to TRBJ1-5; a weak D match, TRBD1 (5 bases). Trimming stripped 0 bases from V and 7 bases from J, with 9 bases between. The CDR3 has 14 amino acids. CDR1 is KGHDR and CDR2 is SFDVKD in the germline V gene. The CDR3 here is CATSDLGDHQPQHF. In nucleotides, the CDR3 is TGTGCCACCAGTGATTTGGGGGACCACCAGCCCCAGCATTTT.

This clonotype was seen at least ten times. V gene TRBV10-3 combines with J gene TRBJ2-3; maybe TRBD2 (5 bases). The CDR3 contains 16 residues. Trimming removed 4 bases at V and 2 bases at J, with 16 bases between. Germline CDR1 is ENHRY and CDR2 is SYGVKD. The CDR3 is CAISAGWGSPTDTQYF. In DNA, the CDR3 is TGTGCCATCAGTGCGGGATGGGGTTCCCCCACAGATACGCAGTATTTT.

The genes are TRBV3-1 and TRBJ1-1, with D hard to call. The CDR3 runs to 16 residues. Per the germline V gene, CDR1 is LGHDT and CDR2 is YNNKEL (reference sequence). The V end lost 1 base, the J end lost 4 bases, and 16 bases lay between the germline ends. This chain's CDR3 is CASSQVGLRRGTEAFF. CDR3 coding DNA: TGTGCCAGCAGCCAAGTAGGACTCAGGCGGGGCACTGAAGCTTTCTTT. The full variable domain, in which reference TRBV3-1 and TRBJ1-1 provide the parts outside the CDR3, is DTAVSQTPKYLVTQMGNDKSIKCEQNLGHDTMYWYKQDSKKFLKIMFSYNNKELIINETVPNRFSPKSPDKAHLNLHINSLELGDSAVYFCASSQVGLRRGTEAFFGQGTRLTVV.